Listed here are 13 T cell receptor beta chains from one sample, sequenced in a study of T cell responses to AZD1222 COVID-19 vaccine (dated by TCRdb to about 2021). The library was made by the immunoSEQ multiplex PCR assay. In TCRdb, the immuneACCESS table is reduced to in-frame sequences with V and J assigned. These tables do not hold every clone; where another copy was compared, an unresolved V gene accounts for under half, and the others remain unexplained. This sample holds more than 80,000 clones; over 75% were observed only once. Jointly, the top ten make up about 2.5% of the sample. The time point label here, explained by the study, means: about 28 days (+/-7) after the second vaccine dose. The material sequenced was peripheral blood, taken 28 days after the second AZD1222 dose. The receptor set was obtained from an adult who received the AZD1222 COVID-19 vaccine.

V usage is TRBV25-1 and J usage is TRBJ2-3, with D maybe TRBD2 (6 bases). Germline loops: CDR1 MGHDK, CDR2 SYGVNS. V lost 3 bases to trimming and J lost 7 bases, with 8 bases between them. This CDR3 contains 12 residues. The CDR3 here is CASSETRNTQYF. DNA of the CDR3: TGTGCCAGCAGTGAGACTAGGAATACGCAGTATTTT.

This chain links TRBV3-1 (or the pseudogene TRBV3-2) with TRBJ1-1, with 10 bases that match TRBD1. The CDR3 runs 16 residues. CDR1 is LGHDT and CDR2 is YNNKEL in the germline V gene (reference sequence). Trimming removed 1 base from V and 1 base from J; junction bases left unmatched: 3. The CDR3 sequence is CASSQVGQGRNTEAFF. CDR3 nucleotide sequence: TGTGCCAGCAGCCAAGTGGGACAGGGGAGGAACACTGAAGCTTTCTTT.

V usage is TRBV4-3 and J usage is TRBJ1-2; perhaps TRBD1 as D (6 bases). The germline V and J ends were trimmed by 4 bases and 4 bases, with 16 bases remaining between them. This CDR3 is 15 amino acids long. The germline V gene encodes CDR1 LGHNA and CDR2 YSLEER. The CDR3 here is CASSLIPRGAYGYTF. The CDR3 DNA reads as TGCGCCAGCAGCCTTATACCCAGGGGTGCCTATGGCTACACCTTC.

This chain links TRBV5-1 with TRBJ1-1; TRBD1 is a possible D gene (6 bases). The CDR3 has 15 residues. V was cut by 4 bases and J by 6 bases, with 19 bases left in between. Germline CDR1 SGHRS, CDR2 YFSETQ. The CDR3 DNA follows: TGCGCCAGCAGCATAACTAAACAGGGCGTCCCTGAAGCTTTCTTT. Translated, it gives CASSITKQGVPEAFF.

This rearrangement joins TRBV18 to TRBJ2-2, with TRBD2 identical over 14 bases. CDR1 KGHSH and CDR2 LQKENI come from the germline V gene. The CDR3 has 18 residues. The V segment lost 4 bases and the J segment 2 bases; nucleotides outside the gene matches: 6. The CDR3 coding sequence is TGTGCCAGCTCACTACGGACTAGCGGGGGGCTAAACACCGGGGAGCTGTTTTTT. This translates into CASSLRTSGGLNTGELFF.

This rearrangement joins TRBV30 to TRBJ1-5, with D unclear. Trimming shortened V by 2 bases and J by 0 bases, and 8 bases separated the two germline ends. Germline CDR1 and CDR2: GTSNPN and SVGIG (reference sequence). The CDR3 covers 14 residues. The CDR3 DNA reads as TGTGCCTGGAGTCTCGACTATAGCAATCAGCCCCAGCATTTT. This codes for CAWSLDYSNQPQHF. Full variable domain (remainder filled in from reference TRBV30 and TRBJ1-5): SQTIHQWPATLVQPVGSPLSLECTVEGTSNPNLYWYRQAAGRGLQLLFYSVGIGQISSEVPQNLSASRPQDRQFILSSKKLLLSDSGFYLCAWSLDYSNQPQHFGDGTRLSIL.

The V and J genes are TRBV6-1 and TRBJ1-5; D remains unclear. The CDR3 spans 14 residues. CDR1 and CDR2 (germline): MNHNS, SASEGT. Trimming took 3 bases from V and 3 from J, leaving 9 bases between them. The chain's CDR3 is CASSEQEFNQPQHF. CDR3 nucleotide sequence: TGTGCCAGCAGTGAGCAGGAATTCAATCAGCCCCAGCATTTT.

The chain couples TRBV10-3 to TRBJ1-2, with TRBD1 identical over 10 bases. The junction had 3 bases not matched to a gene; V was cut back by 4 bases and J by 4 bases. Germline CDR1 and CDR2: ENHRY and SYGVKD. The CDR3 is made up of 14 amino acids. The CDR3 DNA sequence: TGTGCCATCAGTGCCGGGACAGGGGTCTATGGCTACACCTTC. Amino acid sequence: CAISAGTGVYGYTF.

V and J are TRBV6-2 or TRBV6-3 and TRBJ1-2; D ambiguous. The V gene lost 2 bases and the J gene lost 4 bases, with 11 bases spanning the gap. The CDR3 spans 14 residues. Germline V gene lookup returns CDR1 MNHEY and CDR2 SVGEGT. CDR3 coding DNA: TGTGCCAGCAGTTACGATGGCTATAGCTATGGCTACACCTTC. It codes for CASSYDGYSYGYTF.

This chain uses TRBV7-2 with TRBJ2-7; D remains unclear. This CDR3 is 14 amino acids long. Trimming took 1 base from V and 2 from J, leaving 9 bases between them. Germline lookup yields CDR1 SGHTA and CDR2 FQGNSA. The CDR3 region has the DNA TGTGCCAGCAGCTTAGGGTTAGTGACCTACGAGCAGTACTTC. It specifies CASSLGLVTYEQYF.

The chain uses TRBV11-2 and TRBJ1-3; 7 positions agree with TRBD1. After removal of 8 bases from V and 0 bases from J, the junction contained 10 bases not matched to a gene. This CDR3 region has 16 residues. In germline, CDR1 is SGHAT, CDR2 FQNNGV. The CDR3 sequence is CASRTLTGRSGNTIYF. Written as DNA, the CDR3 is TGTGCCAGCCGGACCCTGACAGGGCGCTCTGGAAACACCATATATTTT.

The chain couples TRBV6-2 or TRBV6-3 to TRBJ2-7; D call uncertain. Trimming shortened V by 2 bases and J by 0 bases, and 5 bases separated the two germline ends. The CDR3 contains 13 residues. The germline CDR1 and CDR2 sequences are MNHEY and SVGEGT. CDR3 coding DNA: TGTGCCAGCAGTTACCGGCACTCCTACGAGCAGTACTTC. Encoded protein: CASSYRHSYEQYF.

The CDR3 loop reads CASSRLTGAGTGELFF. Written as DNA, the CDR3 is TGTGCCAGCAGCCGACTGACAGGGGCGGGCACCGGGGAGCTGTTTTTT. J is TRBJ2-2 and V is TRBV6-4; TRBD1 matches 8 bases. The germline gives CDR1 MRHNA, CDR2 SNTAGT. The CDR3 extends over 16 amino acids. V gave up 6 bases and J gave up 4 bases; unmatched junction bases: 10.